This entry concerns a single T cell receptor (beta chain). Its target is not known. This sample is part of a study of blood T cells in healthy people across ages. Overall study findings and caveats: Older individuals had lower TCR beta diversity per million T cells (the decline was roughly linear).

Next came a second PCR, run for about 7 to 12 cycles, which used a sample-barcoded 5' primer along with a J-beta primer mix. TCRdb processed the 5' RACE reads anew with MiXCR; each CDR3 protein has one entry. The sample holds around 800,000 distinct CDR3 sequences, around 50% seen once. After removal of 0 bases from V and 12 bases from J, the junction contained 3 bases not matched to a gene. The CDR3 spans 14 residues. The germline V gene has CDR1 LGHDT and CDR2 YNNKEL (reference sequence). The study recruited healthy Caucasian donors from Russia who were aged roughly 6 to 95. Sequencing used blood. The chain combines TRBV3-1 with TRBJ2-1; 12 bases map to TRBD1. The TCR originated in a man of 80 years or more in good health. In DNA form, the CDR3 reads TGTGCCAGCAGCCAAGAGCGGGACAGGGGGCTGCAGTTCTTC. Encoded protein: CASSQERDRGLQFF.